This entry is about one T cell receptor beta chain. The sample is drawn from a study of cytomegalovirus exposure and HLA in healthy donors. Primers for the PCR totalled 60 Vbeta and 13 Jbeta. The method was immunoSEQ multiplex PCR; TCRdb's version includes in-frame clones alone and lacks a portion of them. The sample features 90,000 to 130,000 clones, with about 3.8% in its top ten. This TCR came from a man aged 25-45 years in good health and CMV-seronegative. Source material: PBMCs.

For the CDR3, the DNA is TGTGCCAGCAGCTTAGACGGGGGGAGTACCGGCAATGAGCAGTTCTTC. Its translation is CASSLDGGSTGNEQFF. The genes are TRBV7-2 and TRBJ2-1; TRBD2 aligns across 7 bases. The germline V gene encodes CDR1 SGHTA and CDR2 FQGNSA. The CDR3 runs 16 residues. V was pared by 1 base and J by 6 bases, with 9 bases of the junction left unmatched.